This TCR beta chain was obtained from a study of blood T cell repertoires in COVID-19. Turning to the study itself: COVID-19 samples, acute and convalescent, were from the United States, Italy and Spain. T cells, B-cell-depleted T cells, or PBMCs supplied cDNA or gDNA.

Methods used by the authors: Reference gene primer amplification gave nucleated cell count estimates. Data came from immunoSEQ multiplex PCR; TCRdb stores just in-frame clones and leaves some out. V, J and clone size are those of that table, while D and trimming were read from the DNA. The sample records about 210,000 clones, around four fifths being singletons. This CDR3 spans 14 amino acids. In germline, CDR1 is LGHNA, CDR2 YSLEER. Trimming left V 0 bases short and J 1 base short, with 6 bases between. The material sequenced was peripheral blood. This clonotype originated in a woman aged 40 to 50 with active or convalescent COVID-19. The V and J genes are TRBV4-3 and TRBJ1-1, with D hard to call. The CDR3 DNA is TGCGCCAGCAGCCAAGAGGGAGGGAACACTGAAGCTTTCTTT. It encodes CASSQEGGNTEAFF.